These 19 T cell receptor beta chains were sequenced from one sample in a study of graft-versus-host responses after intestinal transplantation. Repertoires were generated with immunoSEQ multiplex PCR, while TCRdb's copy carries only in-frame clones and drops some. The sample consists of 15,000 to 20,000 clones, approximately 79% of them appearing once. Graft tissue processing released intraepithelial and lamina propria lymphocytes. The sequencing used ileum tissue, collected less than 21 days after intestinal transplant. Receptors were obtained from a human patient who received an intestinal transplant, so some T cells may come from the graft donor.

This clone was counted only a few times. The chain carries TRBV25-1 and TRBJ2-7; 11 nucleotides align to TRBD1. The CDR3 is 14 residues long. The germline CDR1 and CDR2 sequences are MGHDK and SYGVNS. Trimming at V came to 4 bases and at J to 7 bases, leaving 6 bases not matched to a gene. The CDR3 DNA follows: TGTGCCAGCAGTGTGGGACAGGGGGAGGAGGAGCAGTACTTC. Residues: CASSVGQGEEEQYF.

This rearrangement joins TRBV6-5 to TRBJ1-1; D ambiguous. Per germline, CDR1 MNHEY and CDR2 SVGAGI. Trimming took 3 bases from V and 3 from J, leaving 11 bases between them. CDR3 length: 14 residues. The CDR3 bases are TGTGCCAGCAGTTATTACGGGATACACACTGAAGCTTTCTTT. Translated: CASSYYGIHTEAFF.

The CDR3: CASTRLADSNTGELFF. Written as DNA, the CDR3 is TGTGCCAGCACCCGACTAGCGGACTCGAACACCGGGGAGCTGTTTTTT. The J gene is TRBJ2-2, the V gene TRBV2; 9 bases line up with TRBD2. V lost 7 bases and J lost 0; bases outside the gene matches: 6. Germline V CDR1 and CDR2: SNHLY, FYNNEI. The CDR3 has 16 amino acids.

This clone was counted a few times. The chain recombines TRBV9 with TRBJ1-1, with D possibly being TRBD1 (6 bases). CDR3 length: 17 amino acids. CDR1 is SGDLS and CDR2 is YYNGEE in the germline V gene. Trimming took off 0 bases at V and 0 bases at J, with 15 bases between the two ends. The CDR3 DNA is TGTGCCAGCAGCGTAGGGGCCCTACAGGGTTTGAACACTGAAGCTTTCTTT. Amino acid sequence: CASSVGALQGLNTEAFF.

The rearrangement uses TRBV7-2 and TRBJ1-1; no firm D call. The V and J ends lost 2 bases and 5 bases respectively, with 15 bases between them. Looked up from germline, CDR1 is SGHTA and CDR2 is FQGNSA. The CDR3 is made up of 15 amino acids. CDR3 region: CASSLLPGTGTEAFF. DNA of the CDR3: TGTGCCAGCAGCTTATTGCCGGGCACGGGGACTGAAGCTTTCTTT.

The chain joins TRBV19 to TRBJ1-5; the D is unclear. V lost 3 bases, J lost 0 bases, and 9 bases lay in between. This CDR3 has 15 amino acids. CDR1 and CDR2 from the germline V gene are LNHDA and SQIVND (reference sequence). CDR3 region: CASSIPSYSNQPQHF. The CDR3 nucleotides read TGTGCCAGTAGTATCCCCAGTTATAGCAATCAGCCCCAGCATTTT. The entire variable domain, with the rest obtained from reference TRBV19 and TRBJ1-5, is as follows: DGGITQSPKYLFRKEGQNVTLSCEQNLNHDAMYWYRQDPGQGLRLIYYSQIVNDFQKGDIAEGYSVSREKKESFPLTVTSAQKNPTAFYLCASSIPSYSNQPQHFGDGTRLSIL.

This chain uses TRBV10-3 with TRBJ2-1, with a possible D match to TRBD2 (7 bases). Germline-derived CDR1 and CDR2 are ENHRY and SYGVKD. CDR3 length: 18 amino acids. Trimming pared 2 bases from V and 5 bases from J, leaving 22 bases between. The CDR3 region is CAISEPHTGGLNHNEQFF. The CDR3 DNA reads as TGTGCCATCAGTGAGCCCCACACCGGGGGGCTCAACCACAATGAGCAGTTCTTC.

This clone was picked up a small number of times. This chain connects TRBV4-2 to TRBJ2-7; possible D gene TRBD2, 6 bases. Looked up from germline, CDR1 is LGHNA and CDR2 is YNFKEQ. The CDR3 length is 14 residues. Trimming shortened V by 1 base and J by 3 bases, and 10 bases separated the two germline ends. The CDR3 loop reads CASSQVAGNYEQYF. The CDR3 nucleotides read TGTGCCAGCAGCCAAGTGGCGGGGAACTACGAGCAGTACTTC.

CDR3 in amino acids: CASHHGLAVQETQYF. For the CDR3, the DNA is TGTGCCAGCCATCACGGACTAGCGGTACAAGAGACCCAGTACTTC. This sequence joins TRBV21-1 and TRBJ2-5; the table's TRBD2 call for D was not verified on the DNA. TRBV21-1 is tagged as a pseudogene. The CDR3 contains 15 residues.

This chain joins TRBV10-3 and TRBJ2-1; 8 positions agree with TRBD2. With V trimmed by 4 bases and J by 5 bases, 7 bases remained unmatched. The length of the CDR3 is 15 residues. Germline CDR1 and CDR2: ENHRY and SYGVKD. DNA for the CDR3: TGTGCCATCAGTGCCATGGCGGGAGGAAACAATGAGCAGTTCTTC. Protein product: CAISAMAGGNNEQFF.

The chain joins TRBV7-6 to TRBJ2-3; tentative D call: TRBD1 (6 bases). Germline-derived CDR1 and CDR2 are SGHVS and FNYEAQ. V lost 5 bases and J lost 4, with 10 bases in between. This CDR3 is built from 13 residues. The DNA of the CDR3 is TGTGCCAGCAGCAGGGGGATGGCAGATACGCAGTATTTT. The encoded protein is CASSRGMADTQYF.

This clone has a single count. This rearrangement joins TRBV6-4 to TRBJ2-1, with 12 positions matching TRBD2. The CDR3 extends over 15 amino acids. In germline, CDR1 is MRHNA, CDR2 SNTAGT. The trim removed 0 bases at V and 6 bases at J, leaving 0 bases unmatched. The CDR3 is CASSDSTSGSNEQFF. The CDR3, as DNA: TGTGCCAGCAGTGACTCGACTAGCGGGAGCAATGAGCAGTTCTTC.

The J gene is TRBJ2-5, the V gene TRBV27, with a weak D call TRBD1 (6 bases). The J call is in doubt because the DNA end fits TRBJ2-7 better. CDR3 length equals 12 residues. The V gene's germline CDR1 is MNHEY and CDR2 SMNVEV (reference sequence). CDR3 sequence reads: CASSTTGGEQYF. DNA of the CDR3: TGTGCCAGCAGTACGACAGGAGGCGAGCAGTACTTC.

This chain connects TRBV30 to TRBJ2-2; D might be TRBD2 (5 bases). V gave up 1 base and J gave up 4 bases, with 13 bases separating them. CDR1 is GTSNPN, CDR2 SVGIG, per germline (reference sequence). The CDR3 loop spans 15 amino acids. The CDR3 loop is CAWSELVGSTGELFF. Here the CDR3 DNA reads TGTGCCTGGAGTGAGTTGGTGGGGAGCACCGGGGAGCTGTTTTTT.

This clone was seen a handful of times. No conserved phenylalanine or tryptophan ends this CDR3, so it is likely a read error. The V and J genes are TRBV7-2 and TRBJ1-3; D call uncertain. The ends were cut back, 1 base at V and 0 bases at J, with 4 bases in the middle. The length of the CDR3 is 14 residues. CDR1 is SGHTA and CDR2 is FQGNSA in the germline V gene. The CDR3 DNA follows: TGTGCCAGCAGCTTAGTAGCCTCTGGAAACACCATATATCTT. This codes for CASSLVASGNTIYL.

The chain combines TRBV7-9 with TRBJ2-2; tentative D call: TRBD1 (6 bases). The CDR3 loop spans 14 amino acids. CDR1 is SEHNR, CDR2 FQNEAQ, per germline (reference sequence). With 3 bases removed from V and 4 bases from J, the gap between germline ends came to 9 bases. In DNA, the CDR3 is TGTGCCAGCAGCTTGTTAGGGGGCACCGGGGAGCTGTTTTTT. The encoded protein is CASSLLGGTGELFF.

The CDR3 nucleotides read TGCGCCAGCAGCCACCGAGACAGGCTGGGCGGCTACACCTTC. It translates to CASSHRDRLGGYTF. The chain combines TRBV4-1 with TRBJ1-2, with a tentative D call TRBD1 (6 bases). The CDR3 extends over 14 amino acids. Trimming stripped 3 bases from V and 8 bases from J, with 16 bases between. CDR1 and CDR2 (germline): MGHRA, YSYEKL.

This chain links TRBV1 with TRBJ2-3; the D call of TRBD2 is as the table states it, not checked on the DNA. TRBV1 is designated a pseudogene. CDR3 length: 14 residues. Written as DNA, the CDR3 is TGCACCAGCAGCCAATCCGGGAGGGCAGATACGCAGTATTTT. It is translated as CTSSQSGRADTQYF.

The rearrangement links TRBV6-5 to TRBJ2-7, with TRBD1 matching over 7 bases. From germline, CDR1 is MNHEY and CDR2 SVGAGI. The CDR3 loop spans 14 amino acids. Trimming at V came to 2 bases and at J to 3 bases, leaving 4 bases not matched to a gene. The DNA of the CDR3 is TGTGCCAGCAGTTACGAAGGGGGCGACTACGAGCAGTACTTC. It specifies CASSYEGGDYEQYF.